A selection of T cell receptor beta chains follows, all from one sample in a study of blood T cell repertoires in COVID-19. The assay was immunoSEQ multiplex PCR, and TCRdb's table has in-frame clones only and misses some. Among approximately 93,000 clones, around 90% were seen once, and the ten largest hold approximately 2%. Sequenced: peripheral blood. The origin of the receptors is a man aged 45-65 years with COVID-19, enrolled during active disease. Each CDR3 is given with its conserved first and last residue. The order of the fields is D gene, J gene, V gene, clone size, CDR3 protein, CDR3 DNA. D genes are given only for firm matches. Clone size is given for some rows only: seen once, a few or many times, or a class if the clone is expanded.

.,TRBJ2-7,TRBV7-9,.,CASSFSADSYEQYF,TGTGCCAGCAGCTTTTCAGCGGACTCCTACGAGCAGTACTTC
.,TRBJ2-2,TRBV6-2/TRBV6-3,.,CASSRVPANTGELFF,TGTGCCAGCAGCCGCGTACCCGCGAACACCGGGGAGCTGTTTTTT
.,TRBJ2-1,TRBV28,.,CASSPPTGYYNEQFF,TGTGCCAGCAGTCCGCCCACGGGATACTACAATGAGCAGTTCTTC
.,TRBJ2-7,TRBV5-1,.,CASSLNSLSYEQYF,TGCGCCAGCAGCTTGAACAGCCTCTCCTACGAGCAGTACTTC
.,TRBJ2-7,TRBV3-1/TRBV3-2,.,CASSQSIKPLVPRRSYEQYF,TGTGCCAGCAGCCAGAGTATTAAACCGCTCGTTCCCCGGCGGTCCTACGAGCAGTACTTC
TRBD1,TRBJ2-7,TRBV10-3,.,CAISSGTGSYEQYF,TGTGCCATCAGTTCCGGGACAGGGTCCTACGAGCAGTACTTC
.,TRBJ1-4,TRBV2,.,CASTPDRGEKLFF,TGTGCCAGCACCCCAGACCGCGGTGAAAAACTGTTTTTT
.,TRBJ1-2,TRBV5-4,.,CASSLAYGSNYGYTF,TGTGCCAGCAGCTTGGCATATGGGAGTAACTATGGCTACACCTTC
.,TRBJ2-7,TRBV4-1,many,CASSSGHPYEQYF,TGCGCCAGCAGTTCGGGACACCCCTACGAGCAGTACTTC
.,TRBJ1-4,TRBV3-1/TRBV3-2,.,CASSQSANRATNEKLFF,TGTGCCAGCAGCCAATCGGCGAACAGGGCGACTAATGAAAAACTGTTTTTT
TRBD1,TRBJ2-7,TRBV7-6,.,CASSLVGTGTYEQYF,TGTGCCAGCAGCTTAGTAGGGACAGGGACCTACGAGCAGTACTTC
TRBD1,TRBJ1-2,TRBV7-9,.,CASSKQGDYGYTF,TGTGCCAGCAGTAAACAGGGGGATTATGGCTACACCTTC
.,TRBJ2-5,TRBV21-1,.,CASSKDETGQETQYF,TGTGCCAGCAGCAAAGACGAAACCGGCCAAGAGACCCAGTACTTC
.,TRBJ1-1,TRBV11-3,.,CASSSGGSNTEAFF,TGTGCCAGCAGCTCGGGGGGCTCGAACACTGAAGCTTTCTTT
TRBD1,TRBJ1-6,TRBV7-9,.,CASSLVYGTASNSPLHF,TGTGCCAGCAGCTTAGTGTATGGGACAGCGTCTAATTCACCCCTCCACTTT
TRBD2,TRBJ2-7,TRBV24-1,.,CATSDPPRLAGEYEQYF,TGTGCCACCAGTGATCCCCCCAGGCTAGCGGGGGAATACGAGCAGTACTTC
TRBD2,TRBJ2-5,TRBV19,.,CASSMEGLAPWETQYF,TGTGCCAGTAGTATGGAAGGACTAGCGCCTTGGGAGACCCAGTACTTC
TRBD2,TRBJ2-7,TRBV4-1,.,CASSQEGAVAGEQYF,TGCGCCAGCAGCCAAGAAGGAGCGGTAGCGGGGGAGCAGTACTTC
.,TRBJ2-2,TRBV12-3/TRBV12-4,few,CASRYYTGELFF,TGTGCCAGCAGGTACTACACCGGGGAGCTGTTTTTT
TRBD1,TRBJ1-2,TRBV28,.,CASGPRGNYGYTF,TGTGCCAGCGGACCCAGGGGGAACTATGGCTACACCTTC
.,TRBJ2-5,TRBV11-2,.,CASSSLRGARETQYF,TGTGCCAGCAGCTCGCTCCGGGGGGCGAGGGAGACCCAGTACTTC
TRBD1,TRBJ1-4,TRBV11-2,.,CASSLVPWDRGPDEKLFF,TGTGCCAGCAGCTTAGTCCCCTGGGACAGGGGACCGGATGAAAAACTGTTTTTT
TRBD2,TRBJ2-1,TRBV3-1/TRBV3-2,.,CASSQYRGGRDEQFF,TGTGCCAGCAGCCAATACCGGGGGGGCCGGGATGAGCAGTTCTTC
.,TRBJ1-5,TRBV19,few,CATRRGVLSNQPQHF,TGTGCCACCCGTCGGGGGGTTTTAAGCAATCAGCCCCAGCATTTT
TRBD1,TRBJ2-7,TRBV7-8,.,CASSSGTGLYEQYF,TGTGCCAGCAGCTCCGGGACAGGGCTATACGAGCAGTACTTC
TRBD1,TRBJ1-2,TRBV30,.,CAWSPGQLYGYTF,TGTGCCTGGAGCCCGGGACAGCTCTATGGCTACACCTTC
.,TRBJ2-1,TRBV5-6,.,CASSLTGPTEQFF,TGTGCCAGCAGCTTGACAGGGCCAACGGAGCAGTTCTTC